These 26 T cell receptor beta chains came from one sample sequenced in a study of graft-versus-host responses after intestinal transplantation. Method: immunoSEQ multiplex PCR; TCRdb's copy keeps in-frame clones and lacks some. The sample has about 94,000 clones; about 91% are singletons. These TCRs are of unknown antigen specificity. The specimen comprised unstimulated CD8+ T cells sorted from spleen or lymph node cells, sampled before intestinal transplant. The source is a human donor who received an intestinal transplant.

The V gene is TRBV4-1, the J gene TRBJ1-2, with TRBD1 matching over 9 bases. The germline V gene has CDR1 MGHRA and CDR2 YSYEKL. The CDR3 is 16 residues long. V trimming: 1 base; J trimming: 4 bases; junction bases outside the gene matches: 7. The CDR3 DNA follows: TGCGCCAGCAGCCAAGCCCCTGACAGGGGGAGCTATGGCTACACCTTC. Translating gives CASSQAPDRGSYGYTF.

The chain couples TRBV9 to TRBJ2-2, with 9 bases fitting TRBD1. This CDR3 has 15 amino acids. Trimming took 3 bases from V and 0 from J; bases not matched to a gene: 0. The V gene's germline CDR1 is SGDLS and CDR2 YYNGEE. CDR3 amino acids: CASSDRGPNTGELFF. CDR3 bases: TGTGCCAGCAGCGACAGGGGGCCGAACACCGGGGAGCTGTTTTTT. The full variable domain, its missing parts supplied by reference TRBV9 and TRBJ2-2, is DSGVTQTPKHLITATGQRVTLRCSPRSGDLSVYWYQQSLDQGLQFLIQYYNGEERAKGNILERFSAQQFPDLHSELNLSSLELGDSALYFCASSDRGPNTGELFFGEGSRLTVL.

This clone was found once. The gene calls are TRBV13 and TRBJ2-7; 12 nucleotides line up with TRBD2. Unmatched junction bases numbered 17, after V lost 5 bases and J lost 6 bases. The CDR3 loop spans 18 amino acids. CDR1 and CDR2 (germline): PRHDT, FYEKMQ (reference sequence). CDR3 sequence: CASSPKNLAGGQKSEQYF. CDR3 coding DNA: TGTGCCAGCAGCCCCAAGAACCTAGCGGGGGGGCAGAAGAGCGAGCAGTACTTC.

The V gene is TRBV30, the J gene TRBJ1-1; 9 positions match TRBD1. Per the germline V gene, CDR1 is GTSNPN and CDR2 is SVGIG (reference sequence). With V trimmed by 2 bases and J by 4 bases, 5 bases remained unmatched. The CDR3 is 14 amino acids. CDR3 DNA: TGTGCCTGGAGTACGGGACAGGGAGGCACTGAAGCTTTCTTT. Translation: CAWSTGQGGTEAFF. Using reference TRBV30 and TRBJ1-1 for the parts outside the CDR3, the full variable domain is SQTIHQWPATLVQPVGSPLSLECTVEGTSNPNLYWYRQAAGRGLQLLFYSVGIGQISSEVPQNLSASRPQDRQFILSSKKLLLSDSGFYLCAWSTGQGGTEAFFGQGTRLTVV.

The chain links TRBV4-3 to TRBJ1-2; no definite D call. V was trimmed by 0 bases and J by 2 bases, leaving 7 bases between them. CDR1 is LGHNA and CDR2 is YSLEER in the germline V gene. The CDR3 runs 14 residues. The CDR3 bases are TGCGCCAGCAGCCAAGATCCGGGGAACTATGGCTACACCTTC. Translated: CASSQDPGNYGYTF.

CDR3 sequence: CASSLLGGESTDTQYF. Here the CDR3 DNA reads TGCGCCAGCAGCCTTCTAGGCGGGGAGTCCACAGATACGCAGTATTTT. The rearrangement uses TRBV4-3 and TRBJ2-3; perhaps TRBD2 as D (6 bases). The V gene lost 4 bases and the J gene lost 2 bases, with 16 bases spanning the gap. CDR3 length: 16 amino acids. Germline V lookup: CDR1 LGHNA, CDR2 YSLEER.

The chain employs TRBV30 and TRBJ2-5; 7 nucleotides agree with TRBD2. The V gene's germline CDR1 is GTSNPN and CDR2 SVGIG (reference sequence). The V and J ends lost 2 bases and 7 bases, in that order; junction bases with no gene match: 13. The CDR3 spans 15 residues. For the CDR3, the DNA is TGTGCCTGGAGTTCGAGCGGGGCCTCTCGGGGGACCCAGTACTTC. Residues: CAWSSSGASRGTQYF.

This clone was observed a single time. The genes are TRBV19 and TRBJ2-1; D gene unclear. CDR3 length equals 13 residues. V lost 3 bases to trimming and J lost 4 bases, with 7 bases between them. Germline values: CDR1 LNHDA, CDR2 SQIVND (reference sequence). The CDR3, as DNA: TGTGCCAGTAGTATTGACATTTACAATGAGCAGTTCTTC. Encoded protein: CASSIDIYNEQFF.

In this sample, this clone turned up a few times. V usage is TRBV9 and J usage is TRBJ2-5; 8 bases map to TRBD1. This CDR3 contains 16 residues. Germline CDR1 reads SGDLS; CDR2 reads YYNGEE. The junction had 11 bases not matched to a gene; V was cut back by 3 bases and J by 4 bases. The CDR3 spells CASSETQGAGLETQYF. CDR3 sequence (DNA): TGTGCCAGCAGCGAAACGCAGGGGGCTGGGTTAGAGACCCAGTACTTC.

CDR3 DNA sequence: TGTGCTAGTGGTGACCCCGGAGACAATGAGCAGTTCTTC. Its translation: CASGDPGDNEQFF. The V call is TRBV12-5, the J call TRBJ2-1; the D is unclear. Deletions cut 5 bases from V and 5 bases from J, with 10 bases between. CDR1 and CDR2 (germline): LGHNT, FRNRAP. The CDR3 runs 13 residues.

The chain has TRBV4-1 and TRBJ1-2; D not certain. Trimming took 0 bases from V and 1 from J, leaving 9 bases between them. This CDR3 region has 15 residues. In germline, CDR1 is MGHRA, CDR2 YSYEKL. CDR3 sequence reads: CASSQDNAGNYGYTF. CDR3 DNA: TGCGCCAGCAGCCAAGATAACGCGGGTAACTATGGCTACACCTTC.

This rearrangement joins TRBV6-1 to TRBJ2-7; the D is unclear. Germline CDR1 and CDR2: MNHNS and SASEGT. This CDR3 has 13 amino acids. V lost 4 bases and J lost 2, with 9 bases in between. In nucleotides, the CDR3 is TGTGCCAGCAGTGCTAGGATTCCCTACGAGCAGTACTTC. Its protein product is CASSARIPYEQYF.

The chain uses TRBV11-2 and TRBJ1-1; D gene unclear. With 1 base removed from V and 4 bases from J, the gap between germline ends came to 10 bases. The germline gives CDR1 SGHAT, CDR2 FQNNGV. This CDR3 comprises 14 residues. The CDR3 DNA sequence: TGTGCCAGCAGCTTAGCGGCAGGTCGCACTGAAGCTTTCTTT. This encodes CASSLAAGRTEAFF.

The rearrangement uses TRBV5-1 and TRBJ2-5; possibly TRBD1 for D (6 bases). This CDR3 region has 14 residues. The V end lost 1 base, the J end lost 6 bases, and 13 bases lay between the germline ends. Germline CDR1 reads SGHRS; CDR2 reads YFSETQ. Here the CDR3 reads CASSLQGHLQTQYF. The CDR3 region has the DNA TGCGCCAGCAGCTTGCAGGGGCACCTGCAGACCCAGTACTTC.

CDR3 in DNA: TGTGCCTGGGTACAGGGATCCTCCGGCTACACCTTC. This sequence encodes CAWVQGSSGYTF. The chain is built from TRBV30 and TRBJ1-2; D perhaps matches TRBD1 (6 bases). Germline assignment: CDR1 GTSNPN and CDR2 SVGIG (reference sequence). V was pared by 5 bases and J by 8 bases, with 15 bases between. The CDR3 runs to 12 residues.

The V gene is TRBV7-9, the J gene TRBJ2-7; 8 bases line up with TRBD1. In germline, CDR1 is SEHNR, CDR2 FQNEAQ (reference sequence). V trimming: 1 base; J trimming: 1 base; junction bases outside the gene matches: 0. The CDR3 contains 14 residues. The CDR3 bases are TGTGCCAGCAGCTTAGACAGGGGGTCCTACGAGCAGTACTTC. It encodes CASSLDRGSYEQYF.

Concerning this clone: Different DNA sequences within this sample yield the same CDR3. This chain uses TRBV28 with TRBJ1-1; D possibly corresponds to TRBD1 (5 bases). CDR3 size: 14 residues. CDR1 and CDR2 (germline): MDHEN, SYDVKM. Trimming stripped 4 bases from V and 3 bases from J, with 12 bases between. Here the CDR3 reads CASSYPGLDTEAFF. The CDR3 coding sequence is TGTGCCAGCAGTTACCCAGGGTTAGACACTGAAGCTTTCTTT. Together with reference TRBV28 and TRBJ1-1, the CDR3 gives the full variable domain: DVKVTQSSRYLVKRTGEKVFLECVQDMDHENMFWYRQDPGLGLRLIYFSYDVKMKEKGDIPEGYSVSREKKERFSLILESASTNQTSMYLCASSYPGLDTEAFFGQGTRLTVV.

The chain links TRBV30 to TRBJ2-7, with D possibly being TRBD2 (6 bases). CDR3 length: 13 amino acids. The germline gives CDR1 GTSNPN, CDR2 SVGIG (reference sequence). V was cut by 4 bases and J by 2 bases, with 12 bases left in between. The CDR3 sequence: CAWIGAGTYEQYF. The CDR3 nucleotides are TGTGCCTGGATTGGTGCGGGAACCTACGAGCAGTACTTC.

The chain carries TRBV7-9 and TRBJ2-3; TRBD2 agrees at 8 bases. The CDR3 spans 15 residues. The germline gives CDR1 SEHNR, CDR2 FQNEAQ (reference sequence). The junction had 2 bases not matched to a gene; V was cut back by 3 bases and J by 0 bases. The CDR3 DNA sequence: TGTGCCAGCAGCTTCGCTAGCGGGAGCACAGATACGCAGTATTTT. This sequence encodes CASSFASGSTDTQYF.

There are a few counts of this clone. The genes are TRBV7-9 and TRBJ1-2; perhaps TRBD1 as D (6 bases). The CDR3 covers 12 residues. Germline CDR1 and CDR2: SEHNR and FQNEAQ (reference sequence). V was clipped by 4 bases and J by 3 bases, with 6 bases between them. This CDR3 is CASSSGDYGYTF. The CDR3 DNA reads as TGTGCCAGCAGCTCAGGGGACTATGGCTACACCTTC.

The V gene is TRBV27, the J gene TRBJ2-2; D might be TRBD2 (5 bases). This CDR3 region has 14 residues. V was shortened by 3 bases and J by 1 base, with 6 bases between the two germline ends. The germline V gene encodes CDR1 MNHEY and CDR2 SMNVEV (reference sequence). The CDR3 here is CASSFGVNTGELFF. CDR3 coding DNA: TGTGCCAGCAGTTTCGGGGTGAACACCGGGGAGCTGTTTTTT.

The chain joins TRBV28 to TRBJ2-1; 9 nucleotides agree with TRBD1. The CDR3 length is 14 residues. Germline CDR1 is MDHEN and CDR2 is SYDVKM. Unmatched junction bases numbered 10, after V lost 4 bases and J lost 12 bases. The CDR3 here is CASSSPTGGERQFF. Written as DNA, the CDR3 is TGTGCCAGCAGTTCCCCAACAGGGGGCGAACGGCAGTTCTTC.

The chain links TRBV4-3 to TRBJ2-2; TRBD2 agrees at 9 bases. From germline, CDR1 is LGHNA and CDR2 YSLEER. The CDR3 is made up of 13 amino acids. Losses at the gene ends were 1 base for V and 14 bases for J; bases not matched to a gene: 5. The CDR3 DNA reads TGCGCCAGCAGCCAAGGGAGCGGGGGGCCTCTGTTTTTT. Protein: CASSQGSGGPLFF.

The chain has TRBV27 and TRBJ1-1; 7 nucleotides align to TRBD1. The germline CDR1 and CDR2 sequences are MNHEY and SMNVEV (reference sequence). This CDR3 comprises 15 residues. The ends lost 0 bases at V and 3 bases at J; junction bases unmatched: 4. CDR3 loop: CASSLSEGADTEAFF. The CDR3 bases are TGTGCCAGCAGTTTATCAGAGGGGGCGGACACTGAAGCTTTCTTT.

V and J are TRBV4-1 and TRBJ1-1; no firm D call. There are 15 residues in the CDR3. Germline assignment: CDR1 MGHRA and CDR2 YSYEKL. V lost 0 bases to trimming and J lost 7 bases, with 15 bases between them. The CDR3 sequence is CASSQDHIDRDEAFF. As DNA, the CDR3 is TGCGCCAGCAGCCAAGATCACATCGACCGGGATGAAGCTTTCTTT.

This clone was seen a single time. V gene TRBV7-9 combines with J gene TRBJ2-1; no firm D call. V lost 5 bases, J lost 8 bases, and 22 bases lay in between. Germline lookup yields CDR1 SEHNR and CDR2 FQNEAQ (reference sequence). The CDR3 totals 16 residues. CDR3 loop: CASSPPFGSRYDEQFF. As DNA, the CDR3 is TGTGCCAGCAGCCCCCCATTTGGTAGTAGATACGATGAGCAGTTCTTC.